This is a list of T cell receptor beta chains from one sample in a study of T-cell reconstitution after alpha-beta-depleted transplantation in children. TCRdb re-called the PCR reads with MiXCR, one entry per CDR3 protein. The data hold 55,000 to 90,000 distinct CDR3 sequences, with roughly 4.5% observed a single time. This sample comprised PBMCs, mostly from graft donor cells, obtained 180 days after TCRalphabeta/CD19-depleted stem cell transplant. These TCRs come from a boy under three years old who had a stem cell transplant for acute myeloid leukemia, so the T cells may come from the graft donor. The CDR3 runs from the conserved cysteine through the conserved F or W. A D gene is named only where the DNA matches it firmly. The size field is filled for only some rows; it gives once, few, many or a size class.

abundance	v_gene	d_gene	j_gene	CDR3nt	CDR3aa
many	TRBV20-1	TRBD2	TRBJ2-2	TGCAGTGCGCCGCTAGCGGGGGTAGTCACCGGGGAGCTGTTTTTT	CSAPLAGVVTGELFF
many	TRBV29-1	.	TRBJ1-5	TGCAGCGTTGAGGCGAGAGGAAGCAATCAGCCCCAGCATTTT	CSVEARGSNQPQHF
many	TRBV20-1	TRBD1	TRBJ1-2	TGCAGTGCTAGAGATAACAGGGGGCTAGGTAACTATGGCTACACCTTC	CSARDNRGLGNYGYTF
many	TRBV7-9	.	TRBJ2-5	TGTGCCAGCAGCTTGGGAGACTCCCGGGTCTTC	CASSLGDSRVF
many	TRBV12-3/TRBV12-4	.	TRBJ1-3	TGTGCCAGCAGTTTCTTAGGACGTCGGAATAGCTCTGGAAACACCATATATTTT	CASSFLGRRNSSGNTIYF
many	TRBV7-2	.	TRBJ2-3	TGTGCCAGCAGCTCCGCGGGGCGTAGCACAGATACGCAGTATTTT	CASSSAGRSTDTQYF
many	TRBV10-3	.	TRBJ2-2	TGTGCCATCAGTAAAAGAGGGGGGACGGACACCGGGGAGCTGTTTTTT	CAISKRGGTDTGELFF
many	TRBV20-1	.	TRBJ1-6	TGCAGTGCTAGGGGACACGAACCCCTCCACTTT	CSARGHEPLHF
many	TRBV20-1	.	TRBJ1-2	TGCAGTGCCCCCCCTCGGGGCAGGGGAAAGGAATTTGACTATGGCTACACCTTC	CSAPPRGRGKEFDYGYTF
many	TRBV12-3/TRBV12-4	TRBD2	TRBJ2-1	TGTGCCAGCAGCTTAAGTAGCGGGGATAATGAGCAGTTCTTC	CASSLSSGDNEQFF
many	TRBV5-1	.	TRBJ2-5	TGCGCCAGCAGATCGAGGACTCGAGAAGAGACCCAGTACTTC	CASRSRTREETQYF
many	TRBV18	TRBD2	TRBJ2-1	TGTGCCAGCTCACCGCAACTACTAGCGGGGGGGCGGAATGAGCAGTTCTTC	CASSPQLLAGGRNEQFF
many	TRBV7-2	.	TRBJ2-1	TGTGCCAGCAGCTTGAACTGGGGCTCCTACAATGAGCAGTTCTTC	CASSLNWGSYNEQFF
.	TRBV12-3/TRBV12-4	TRBD1	TRBJ1-4	TGTACCTTCAGTTTCCACCCCGGGACAGAGAGTCCTAATGAAAAACTGTTTTTT	CTFSFHPGTESPNEKLFF
.	TRBV3-1	TRBD1	TRBJ2-1	TGTGCCAGCAGCCAAGGGACAGGGGGCCCCTACAATGAGCAGTTCTTC	CASSQGTGGPYNEQFF
many	TRBV18	TRBD1	TRBJ2-1	TGTGCCAGCTCACCTATACTCGACAGGGGTAATGAGCAGTTCTTC	CASSPILDRGNEQFF
many	TRBV6-5	.	TRBJ2-2	TGTGCCAGCAGTTACTCTCAGGGGCCTAACACCGGGGAGCTGTTTTTT	CASSYSQGPNTGELFF
many	TRBV20-1	.	TRBJ1-5	TGCAGTGCTAGGGACGGCCGAAGGAAGCCCCAGCATTTT	CSARDGRRKPQHF
few	TRBV10-1	.	TRBJ1-1	TGCGCCAGCAGTGATGACACTGAAGCTTTCTTT	CASSDDTEAFF
many	TRBV2	.	TRBJ2-1	TGTGCCAGCAGTGATCTAGCATACAATGAGCAGTTCTTC	CASSDLAYNEQFF
many	TRBV5-1	TRBD1	TRBJ2-2	TGCGCCAGCAGCTTGGACAGGGGGGCCGACACCGGGGAGCTGTTTTTT	CASSLDRGADTGELFF
many	TRBV20-1	.	TRBJ2-7	TGCAGTGCCCAGGACCACGAGCAGTACTTC	CSAQDHEQYF
many	TRBV4-1	.	TRBJ1-1	TGCGCCAGCAGCCAAGTGGAGGGACTGAACACTGAAGCTTTCTTT	CASSQVEGLNTEAFF
.	TRBV11-2	.	TRBJ2-3	TGTGCCAGCAGGGTAGGACCGGGGAGCACAGATACGCAGTATTTT	CASRVGPGSTDTQYF
.	TRBV11-3	TRBD1	TRBJ1-1	TGTGCCAGCAGCCCCGTCCAGGGGGGCACTGAAGCTTTCTTT	CASSPVQGGTEAFF
.	TRBV24-1	TRBD1	TRBJ2-3	TGTGCCACCAGTGACCCTCCGGGACAGGGGTTGGCAGATACGCAGTATTTT	CATSDPPGQGLADTQYF
many	TRBV20-1	TRBD2	TRBJ2-4	TGCAGTGCTAGTAAAGCGGGGGGTCCACAAGCCAAAAACATTCAGTACTTC	CSASKAGGPQAKNIQYF
many	TRBV12-3/TRBV12-4	.	TRBJ1-4	TGTGCCAGCAGCCTGGACACTAATGAAAAACTGTTTTTT	CASSLDTNEKLFF
many	TRBV20-1	TRBD2	TRBJ2-7	TGCAGTGCCGGCCTTAGCGGGGGGGTCTACGAGCAGTACTTC	CSAGLSGGVYEQYF
many	TRBV20-1	.	TRBJ2-2	TGCAGTGCTCTTTACCGGGCCAAACCCACCGGGGAGCTGTTTTTT	CSALYRAKPTGELFF
many	TRBV5-1	TRBD1	TRBJ1-4	TGCGCCAGCAGCTTGGATCTATACAGGGGGCCCAACTCTTTGCTGTTTTTT	CASSLDLYRGPNSLLFF
many	TRBV29-1	TRBD1	TRBJ1-2	TGCAGCGACCGACAGGGGTTTGGCTACACCTTC	CSDRQGFGYTF
many	TRBV6-5	TRBD1	TRBJ2-2	TGTGCCAGCAGTTACCGACAGGGACCGAACACCGGGGAGCTGTTTTTT	CASSYRQGPNTGELFF
many	TRBV28	TRBD1	TRBJ2-3	TGTGCCAGCAGCCCCCGGGACAGGGCAGCAGATACGCAGTATTTT	CASSPRDRAADTQYF
many	TRBV20-1	.	TRBJ2-1	TGCAGTGCTCGAAGATGGCATGAGCAGTTCTTC	CSARRWHEQFF
many	TRBV25-1	.	TRBJ2-5	TGTGCCAGCAGTGAATGGTGGCAGGGGCGCTCGCAAGAGACCCAGTACTTC	CASSEWWQGRSQETQYF
many	TRBV12-3/TRBV12-4	TRBD1	TRBJ2-2	TGTGCCAGCAGTTCCTCCGGGACAGGGCCCACCGGGGAGCTGTTTTTT	CASSSSGTGPTGELFF
many	TRBV7-2	.	TRBJ2-5	TGTGCCAGCAGCAAGCAGGGGTGGGAGACCCAGTACTTC	CASSKQGWETQYF
.	TRBV5-6	.	TRBJ1-2	TGTGCCAGGAGCCCGGGGACCCTTGGCTACACCTTC	CARSPGTLGYTF
few	TRBV30	.	TRBJ2-3	TGTGCCTGGAGTGTCGTACGCACAGATACGCAGTATTTT	CAWSVVRTDTQYF
many	TRBV7-2	.	TRBJ2-5	TGTGCCAGCAGCCCTTCGGCCTGGGCCACCAAAGAGACCCAGTACTTC	CASSPSAWATKETQYF
many	TRBV30	.	TRBJ2-4	TGTGCCTGGAGAGCAGGAGCTTTAGCCAAAAACATTCAGTACTTC	CAWRAGALAKNIQYF
many	TRBV20-1	TRBD1	TRBJ2-7	TGCAGTGCTAGAGACCGCCTCCGGGACAGGGGCTACGAGCAGTACTTC	CSARDRLRDRGYEQYF
many	TRBV5-5	TRBD2	TRBJ2-7	TGTGCCAGTCTTCTAGCGGGGGGGCCTGGCTACGAGCAGTACTTC	CASLLAGGPGYEQYF
many	TRBV20-1	.	TRBJ2-5	TGCAGTGCTTTTGACGCCTTCCAAGAGACCCAGTACTTC	CSAFDAFQETQYF
many	TRBV20-1	TRBD2	TRBJ2-2	TGCAGTGCTTCCCGACTAGCTTCGGGTACCGGGGAGCTGTTTTTT	CSASRLASGTGELFF
many	TRBV6-6	.	TRBJ2-7	TGTGCCAGCAGCCCCGAGGGATACGAGCAGTACTTC	CASSPEGYEQYF
.	TRBV6-2/TRBV6-3	.	TRBJ2-3	TGTGCCACCCAAAATACAGATACGCAGTATTTT	CATQNTDTQYF
many	TRBV7-9	.	TRBJ2-1	TGTGCCAGCAGCGCCAAAGGGGTTCCGGGCTACAATGAGCAGTTCTTC	CASSAKGVPGYNEQFF
few	TRBV13	.	TRBJ2-1	TGTGCCAGCAGCTTACAAGCCCCCCCGGACAGATTATACAATGAGCAGTTCTTC	CASSLQAPPDRLYNEQFF
many	TRBV30	.	TRBJ1-2	TGTGCCTGGATGGGAGTGGCGGGTGGCTACACCTTC	CAWMGVAGGYTF
many	TRBV6-5	.	TRBJ2-5	TGTGCCAGCACCTCGCCCCGGGAGACCCAGTACTTC	CASTSPRETQYF
many	TRBV21-1	.	TRBJ2-5	TGTGCCAGCAGGCTTCCAAAATTCAGCGAGTGGACCCAGTACTTC	CASRLPKFSEWTQYF
many	TRBV9	.	TRBJ2-2	TGTGCCAGCAGCACTCGGGACGCCACCGGGGAGCTGTTTTTT	CASSTRDATGELFF
many	TRBV12-3/TRBV12-4	.	TRBJ1-5	TGTGCCAGCAGTCCCCTCTGGGGGAATCAGCCCCAGCATTTT	CASSPLWGNQPQHF
few	TRBV5-1	.	TRBJ1-4	TGCGCCAGCAGCCCGACAGGAACTAATGAAAAACTGTTTTTT	CASSPTGTNEKLFF
many	TRBV11-2	.	TRBJ2-2	TGTGCCAGCAGCTTAGATCTTACGGCAGGGCGTACCGGGGAGCTGTTTTTT	CASSLDLTAGRTGELFF